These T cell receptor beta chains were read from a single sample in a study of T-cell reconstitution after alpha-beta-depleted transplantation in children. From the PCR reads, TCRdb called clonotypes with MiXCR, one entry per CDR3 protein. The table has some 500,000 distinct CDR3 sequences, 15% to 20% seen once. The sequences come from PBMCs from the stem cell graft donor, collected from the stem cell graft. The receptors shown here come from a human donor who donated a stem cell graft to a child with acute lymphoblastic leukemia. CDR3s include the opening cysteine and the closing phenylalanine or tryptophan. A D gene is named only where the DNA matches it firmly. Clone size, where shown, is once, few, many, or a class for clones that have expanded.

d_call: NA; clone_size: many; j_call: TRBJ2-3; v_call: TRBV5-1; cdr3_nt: TGCGCCAGCAGTCACCTCCGGGACAACACAGATACGCAGTATTTT; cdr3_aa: CASSHLRDNTDTQYF
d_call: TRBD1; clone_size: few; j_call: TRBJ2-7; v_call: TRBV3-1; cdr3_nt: TGTGCCAGCAGCCTAACGACAGGGGGCTACGAGCAGTACTTC; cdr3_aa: CASSLTTGGYEQYF
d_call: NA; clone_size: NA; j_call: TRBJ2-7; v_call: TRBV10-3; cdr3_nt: TGTGCCATCCGTTCCCGAGGATTTGACCCCTACGAGCAGTACTTC; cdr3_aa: CAIRSRGFDPYEQYF
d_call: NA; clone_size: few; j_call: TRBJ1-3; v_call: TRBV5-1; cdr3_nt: TGCGCCAGCAGCTGGGGGAGTTCTGGAAACACCATATATTTT; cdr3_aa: CASSWGSSGNTIYF
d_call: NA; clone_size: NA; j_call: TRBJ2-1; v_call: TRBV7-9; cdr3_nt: TGTGCCAGCAGCTATACCAGGGTTTCCTACAATGAGCAGTTCTTC; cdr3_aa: CASSYTRVSYNEQFF
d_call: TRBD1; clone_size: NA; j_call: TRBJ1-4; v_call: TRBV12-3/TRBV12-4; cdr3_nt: TGTGCCAGCAGTGGTACCCCGGGACAGGGAACTAATGAAAAACTGTTTTTT; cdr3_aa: CASSGTPGQGTNEKLFF
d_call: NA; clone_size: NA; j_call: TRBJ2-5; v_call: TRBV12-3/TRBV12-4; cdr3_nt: TGTGCCAGCAGGAGCTTACAAGAGACCCAGTACTTC; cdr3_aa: CASRSLQETQYF
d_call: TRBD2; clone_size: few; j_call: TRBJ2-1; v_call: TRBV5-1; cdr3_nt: TGCGCCAGCAGCTTCTCCAAGATTAAGGGACTAGCGGACCTAGAGCAGTTCTTC; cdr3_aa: CASSFSKIKGLADLEQFF
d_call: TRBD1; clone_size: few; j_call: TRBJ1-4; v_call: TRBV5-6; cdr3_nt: TGTGCCAGCAGCTTGGCAGGGGGCGGATTGGGTGAAAAACTGTTTTTT; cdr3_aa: CASSLAGGGLGEKLFF
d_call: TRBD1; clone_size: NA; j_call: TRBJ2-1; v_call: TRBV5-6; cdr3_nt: TGTGCCAGCAGCCCGAGACAGGGGCCCTACAATGAGCAGTTCTTC; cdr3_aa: CASSPRQGPYNEQFF
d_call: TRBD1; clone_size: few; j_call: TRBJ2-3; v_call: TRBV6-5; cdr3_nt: TGTGCCAGCAGTTACAATGGAAACAGGGGAGGCACAGATACGCAGTATTTT; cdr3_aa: CASSYNGNRGGTDTQYF
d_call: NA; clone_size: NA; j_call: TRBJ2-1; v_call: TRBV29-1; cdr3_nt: TGCAGCGTTGAAGAAATAGCGAGGTTCAATGAGCAGTTCTTC; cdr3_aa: CSVEEIARFNEQFF
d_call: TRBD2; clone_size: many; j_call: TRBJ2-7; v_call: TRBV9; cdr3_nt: TGTGCCAGCAGCGTAGAGGGTAGCGGGAGCTCCTACGAGCAGTACTTC; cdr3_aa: CASSVEGSGSSYEQYF
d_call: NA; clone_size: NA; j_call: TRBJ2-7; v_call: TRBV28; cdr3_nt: TGTGCCAGCAGTTCCCCCCTGACCTACGAGCAGTACTTC; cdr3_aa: CASSSPLTYEQYF
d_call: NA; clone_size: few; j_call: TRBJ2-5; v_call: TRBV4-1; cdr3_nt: TGCGCCAGCAGCCAAGGGACGGTGGGGTTAGCCCAGTACTTC; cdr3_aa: CASSQGTVGLAQYF
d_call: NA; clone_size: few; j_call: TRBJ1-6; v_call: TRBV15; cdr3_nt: TGTGCCACCAGCAGAGATCGCGGAGGGAGTCGTTCACCCCTCCACTTT; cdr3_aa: CATSRDRGGSRSPLHF
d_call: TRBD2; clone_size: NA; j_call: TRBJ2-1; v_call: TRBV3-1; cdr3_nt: TGTGCCAGCAGCCAAGAGAGGCTAGCGGGAGGAAAGGAGCAGTTCTTC; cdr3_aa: CASSQERLAGGKEQFF
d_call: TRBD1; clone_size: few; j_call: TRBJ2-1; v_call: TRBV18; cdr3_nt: TGTGCCAGCTCACTGCAGGGGGCTTCCTCCTACAATGAGCAGTTCTTC; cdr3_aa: CASSLQGASSYNEQFF
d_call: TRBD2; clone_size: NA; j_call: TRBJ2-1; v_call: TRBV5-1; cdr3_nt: TGCGCCAGCAGCCGGGGGAGCGGGAGTGTGTATGAGCAGTTCTTC; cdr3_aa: CASSRGSGSVYEQFF
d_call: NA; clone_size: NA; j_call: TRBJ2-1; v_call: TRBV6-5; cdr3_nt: TGTGCCAGCAGTTACGGGGCGCTTACCTACAATGAGCAGTTCTTC; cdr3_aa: CASSYGALTYNEQFF
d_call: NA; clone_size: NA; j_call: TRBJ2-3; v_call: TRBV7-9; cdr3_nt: TGTGCCAGCAGCTTGGGGGCAGGGAACACAGATACGCAGTATTTT; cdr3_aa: CASSLGAGNTDTQYF
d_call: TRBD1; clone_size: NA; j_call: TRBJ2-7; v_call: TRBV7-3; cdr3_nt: TGTGCCAGCAGCCGCGGGACAGGGGGCAAAGACGAGCAGTACTTC; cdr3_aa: CASSRGTGGKDEQYF
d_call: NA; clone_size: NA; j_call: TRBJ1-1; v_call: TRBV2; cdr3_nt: TGTGCCAGCAGTGAAACGGGGCAGGGGGCTTTCTTT; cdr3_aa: CASSETGQGAFF
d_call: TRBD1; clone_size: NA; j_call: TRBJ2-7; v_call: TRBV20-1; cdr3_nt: TGCAGTGCTAGAGTGGACAGGGTATTCTACGAGCAGTACTTC; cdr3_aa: CSARVDRVFYEQYF
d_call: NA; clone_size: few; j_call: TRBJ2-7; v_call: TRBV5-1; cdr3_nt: TGCGCCAGCAGATACAGATGGATGAGCTCCTACGAGCAGTACTTC; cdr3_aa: CASRYRWMSSYEQYF
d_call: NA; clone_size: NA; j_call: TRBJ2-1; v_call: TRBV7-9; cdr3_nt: TGTGCCAGCAGCTTCCCCGGGGATCCGGACAATGAGCAGTTCTTC; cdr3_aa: CASSFPGDPDNEQFF
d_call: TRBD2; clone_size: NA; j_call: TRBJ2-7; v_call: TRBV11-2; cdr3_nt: TGTGCCATCAGAAGCGGGAGGAGCGGCGAGCAGTACTTC; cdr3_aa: CAIRSGRSGEQYF
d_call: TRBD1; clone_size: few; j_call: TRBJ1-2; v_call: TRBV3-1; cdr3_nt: TGTGCCAGCAGCCAACCACAGGGGGTGGGTGGCTACACCTTC; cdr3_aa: CASSQPQGVGGYTF
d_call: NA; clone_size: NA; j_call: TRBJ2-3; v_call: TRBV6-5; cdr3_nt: TGTGCCAGCAGTTTATCTCCTTACACAGATACGCAGTATTTT; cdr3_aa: CASSLSPYTDTQYF
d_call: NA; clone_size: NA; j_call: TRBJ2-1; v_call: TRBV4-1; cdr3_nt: TGCGCCAGCAGCCAAGATTCGGACAATGAGCAGTTCTTC; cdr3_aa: CASSQDSDNEQFF
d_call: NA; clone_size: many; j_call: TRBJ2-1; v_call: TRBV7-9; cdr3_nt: TGTGCCAGCAGCTTAGCGCTTGGCGGCAATGAGCAGTTCTTC; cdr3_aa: CASSLALGGNEQFF
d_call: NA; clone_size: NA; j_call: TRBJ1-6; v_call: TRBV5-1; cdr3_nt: TGCGCCAGCAGCTTGAAACCATCGGGGAATTCACCCCTCCACTTT; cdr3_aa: CASSLKPSGNSPLHF
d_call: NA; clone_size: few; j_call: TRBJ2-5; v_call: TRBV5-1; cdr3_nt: TGCGCCAGCAGGTACCAGGGTATCCAAGAGACCCAGTACTTC; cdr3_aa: CASRYQGIQETQYF
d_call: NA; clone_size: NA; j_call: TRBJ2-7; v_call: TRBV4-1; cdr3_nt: TGCGCCAGCAGCCAAGTTCTCCTATCCTACGAGCAGTACTTC; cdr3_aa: CASSQVLLSYEQYF
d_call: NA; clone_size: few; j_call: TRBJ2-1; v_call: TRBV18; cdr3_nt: TGTGCCAGCTCACCACACGGGAATTACAATGAGCAGTTCTTC; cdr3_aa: CASSPHGNYNEQFF
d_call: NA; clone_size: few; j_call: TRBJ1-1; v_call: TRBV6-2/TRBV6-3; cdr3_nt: TGTGCCAGCAGTTACGGACCCCCTGCCTACACTGAAGCTTTCTTT; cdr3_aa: CASSYGPPAYTEAFF
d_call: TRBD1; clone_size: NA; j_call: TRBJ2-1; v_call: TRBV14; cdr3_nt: TGTGCCAGCAGCAGGGACAGGGGGTACTACAATGAGCAGTTCTTC; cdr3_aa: CASSRDRGYYNEQFF
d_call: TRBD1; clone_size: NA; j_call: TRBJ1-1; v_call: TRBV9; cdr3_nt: TGTGCCAGCAGCGTAGCCCTCGGGACAGGGGCCGCGAACACTGAAGCTTTCTTT; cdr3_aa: CASSVALGTGAANTEAFF
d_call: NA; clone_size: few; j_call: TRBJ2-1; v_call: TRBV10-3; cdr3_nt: TGTGCCATCGGGGGGTCCGTGATAGCGGACTCCTACAATGAGCAGTTCTTC; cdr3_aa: CAIGGSVIADSYNEQFF
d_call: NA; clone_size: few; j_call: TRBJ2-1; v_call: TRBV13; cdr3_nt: TGTGCCAGCAGCCCCCTGACCGCGGGAAGCTCCTACAATGAGCAGTTCTTC; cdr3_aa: CASSPLTAGSSYNEQFF
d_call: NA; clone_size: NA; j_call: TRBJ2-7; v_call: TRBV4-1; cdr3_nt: TGCGCCAGCAGCCCCAGGACATCGGGTTTCTCCGACGAGCAGTACTTC; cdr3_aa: CASSPRTSGFSDEQYF
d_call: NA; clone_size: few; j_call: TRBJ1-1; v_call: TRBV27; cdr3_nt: TGTGCCAGCAGTTTTCAGATGAACACTGAAGCTTTCTTT; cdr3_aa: CASSFQMNTEAFF
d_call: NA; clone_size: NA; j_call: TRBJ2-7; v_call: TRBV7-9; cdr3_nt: TGTTCCAGCAGCTCCCCCGAGGGGTTTTTGTACGAGCAGTACTTC; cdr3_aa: CSSSSPEGFLYEQYF
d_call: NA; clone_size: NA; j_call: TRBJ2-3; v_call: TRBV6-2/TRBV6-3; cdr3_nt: TGTGCCAGCAGTTACAATCTGGAGGGGGCGCGGGTAGTCCCAGATACGCAGTATTTT; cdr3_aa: CASSYNLEGARVVPDTQYF
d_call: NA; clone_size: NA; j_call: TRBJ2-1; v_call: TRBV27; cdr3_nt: TGTGCCAGCAGTTTAACCCCGCCCCGGGGGAAGGGGTACAATGAGCAGTTCTTC; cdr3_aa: CASSLTPPRGKGYNEQFF
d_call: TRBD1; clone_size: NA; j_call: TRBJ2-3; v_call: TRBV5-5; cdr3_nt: TGTGCCAGCAGCTTTGGACAGGGTCTGGAGTCGGCGCAGTATTTT; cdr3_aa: CASSFGQGLESAQYF
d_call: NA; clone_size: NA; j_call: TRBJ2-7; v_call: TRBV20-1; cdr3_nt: TGCAGTGCTAGATCACGTGGCGACGTCCCCTACGAGCAGTACTTC; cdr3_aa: CSARSRGDVPYEQYF
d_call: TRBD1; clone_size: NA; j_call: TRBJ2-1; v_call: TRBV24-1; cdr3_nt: TGTGCCACCAGTGAGGCGGCACGACAGGGCAGTCTGTTCTTC; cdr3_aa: CATSEAARQGSLFF
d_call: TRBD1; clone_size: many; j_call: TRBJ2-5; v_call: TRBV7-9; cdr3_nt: TGTGCCAGCAGCTCCCGGGACAGAAGTCAAGAGACCCAGTACTTC; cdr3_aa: CASSSRDRSQETQYF
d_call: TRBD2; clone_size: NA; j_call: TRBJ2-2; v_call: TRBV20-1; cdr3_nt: TGCAGTGCTAGTCAAGCGGGAAGGGTCGGGGAGCTGTTTTTT; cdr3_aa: CSASQAGRVGELFF
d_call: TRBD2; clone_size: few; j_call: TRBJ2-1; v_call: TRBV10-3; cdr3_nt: TGTGCCATCAGTGATTTTGCGACTAGCGGGCATTACAATGAGCAGTTCTTC; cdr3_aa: CAISDFATSGHYNEQFF
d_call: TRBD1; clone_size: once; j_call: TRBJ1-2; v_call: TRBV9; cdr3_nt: TGTGCCAGCAGCGCTGACAGGGTAAATGGCTACACCTTC; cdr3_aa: CASSADRVNGYTF
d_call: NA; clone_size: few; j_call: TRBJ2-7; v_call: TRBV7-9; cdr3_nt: TGTGCCAGCAGACCTCCCAGCGGGTACGCCTACGAGCAGTACTTC; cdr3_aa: CASRPPSGYAYEQYF